This T cell receptor beta chain stems from a study of OX40 agonist ivuxolimab in advanced cancers. Germline CDR1 reads MDHEN; CDR2 reads SYDVKM. Trimming at V came to 6 bases and at J to 7 bases, leaving 8 bases not matched to a gene. The CDR3 has 13 residues. Profiled with immunoSEQ multiplex PCR; TCRdb holds only in-frame clones, not every one. The table includes more than 50,000 clones, approximately 80% detected once. Baseline, cycle 4 day 1, and cycle 7 day 1 were the blood sampling points. This TCR was sampled from an adult with an advanced solid tumor such as melanoma, head and neck, liver or kidney cancer. Here the sequenced sample was CD4+ or CD8+ T cells sorted from blood, taken in a trial of the OX40 agonist ivuxolimab. This chain joins TRBV28 and TRBJ2-5, with TRBD2 matching 7 bases. This CDR3 reads CASSLLASRTQYF. The CDR3 DNA is TGTGCCAGCAGCCTACTAGCGTCTCGGACCCAGTACTTC.